A single sample is the source of the 5 T cell receptor beta chains below, sequenced in a study of blood T cells in healthy people across ages. With a J-beta primer mix and a sample-barcoded 5' primer, a second PCR ran about 6 to 11 cycles. MiXCR, applied by TCRdb to the 5' RACE reads, yields one record per CDR3 protein. The table lists 700,000 to 800,000 distinct CDR3 sequences, approximately 39% of them singletons. Sequencing was performed on blood. These receptors were taken from a woman aged 55 to 70 in good health.

The J gene is TRBJ1-3, the V gene TRBV20-1; D gene unclear. The CDR3 has 9 residues. Germline V gene data show CDR1 as DFQATT and CDR2 as SNEGSKA (reference sequence). The CDR3 is CNAGNTIYF. CDR3 nucleotides: TGCAATGCGGGAAACACCATATATTTT.

V gene TRBV25-1 combines with J gene TRBJ2-5; D is tentatively TRBD1 or TRBD2 (6 bases each). The J call is doubtful: the DNA matches TRBJ2-7 better. This CDR3 contains 14 residues. The germline gives CDR1 MGHDK, CDR2 SYGVNS. CDR3 coding DNA: TGTGCCAGCAGTGATTACAGGGACTTCGACGAGCAGTACTTC. This sequence encodes CASSDYRDFDEQYF.

The J gene is TRBJ1-1, the V gene TRBV12-3 or TRBV12-4; D is perhaps TRBD1 (6 bases). V lost 3 bases and J lost 1, with 15 bases in between. The CDR3 extends over 16 amino acids. Here the CDR3 reads CASSFGGLVKNTEAFF. DNA for the CDR3: TGTGCCAGCAGTTTCGGGGGGCTAGTTAAGAACACTGAAGCTTTCTTT.

This clonotype was counted only a few times. The germline gene is not matched at one end of the junction; a read error may be the cause. The chain employs TRBV7-7 and TRBJ2-5; D is possibly TRBD2 (6 bases). Looked up from germline, CDR1 is SSHAT and CDR2 is FNYEAQ (reference sequence). This CDR3 region has 15 residues. CDR3 sequence reads: CASSLTGLYQETQYF. For the CDR3, the DNA is TGTGCTAGCAGCCTCACCGGACTATACCAAGAGACCCAGTACTTC.

With respect to this clonotype: An end of the junction does not agree with germline; a read error may underlie this. V is TRBV12-3 or TRBV12-4 and J is TRBJ1-3; no clear D gene. The CDR3 extends over 14 amino acids. The CDR3 sequence: CASTPGSSGNTINF. DNA of the CDR3: TGTGCCAGCACCCCGGGGAGCTCTGGAAACACCATAAATTTT.